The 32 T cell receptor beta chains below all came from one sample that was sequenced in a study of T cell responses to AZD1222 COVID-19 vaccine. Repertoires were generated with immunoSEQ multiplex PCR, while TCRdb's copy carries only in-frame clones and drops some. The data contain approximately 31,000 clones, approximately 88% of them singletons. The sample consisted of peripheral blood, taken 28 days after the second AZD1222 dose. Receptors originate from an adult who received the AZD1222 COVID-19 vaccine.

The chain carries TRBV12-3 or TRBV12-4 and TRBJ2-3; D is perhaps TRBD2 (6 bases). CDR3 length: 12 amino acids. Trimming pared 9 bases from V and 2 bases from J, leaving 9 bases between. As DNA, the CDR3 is TGTGCCAGTAGCGGTGTCACAGATACGCAGTATTTT. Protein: CASSGVTDTQYF.

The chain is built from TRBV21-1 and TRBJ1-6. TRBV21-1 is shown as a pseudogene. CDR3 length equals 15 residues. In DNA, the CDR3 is TGTGCCAGCAGGTCAACCACAAGGGCCAGTTCACCCCTCCACTTT. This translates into CASRSTTRASSPLHF.

CDR3 residues: CASSIRTGGSGTEAFF. In DNA form, the CDR3 reads TGTGCCAGTAGTATTAGGACAGGGGGTTCAGGCACTGAAGCTTTCTTT. The chain combines TRBV19 with TRBJ1-1; TRBD1 matches at 10 bases. This CDR3 region has 16 residues. The germline CDR1 and CDR2 sequences are LNHDA and SQIVND (reference sequence). The V and J ends lost 3 bases and 4 bases, in that order; junction bases with no gene match: 8.

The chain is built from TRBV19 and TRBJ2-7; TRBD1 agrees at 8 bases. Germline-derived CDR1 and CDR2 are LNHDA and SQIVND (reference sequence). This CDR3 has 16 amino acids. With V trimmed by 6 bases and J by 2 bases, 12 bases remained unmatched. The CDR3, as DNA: TGTGCCAGTAGACCTTCCGAGACAGGGGTCACCTACGAGCAGTACTTC. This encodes CASRPSETGVTYEQYF.

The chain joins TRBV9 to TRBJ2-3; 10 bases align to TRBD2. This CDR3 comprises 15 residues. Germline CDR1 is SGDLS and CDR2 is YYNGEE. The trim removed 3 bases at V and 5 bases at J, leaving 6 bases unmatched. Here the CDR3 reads CASSAFSGGRDTQYF. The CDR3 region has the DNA TGTGCCAGCAGCGCATTTAGCGGGGGGCGAGATACGCAGTATTTT.

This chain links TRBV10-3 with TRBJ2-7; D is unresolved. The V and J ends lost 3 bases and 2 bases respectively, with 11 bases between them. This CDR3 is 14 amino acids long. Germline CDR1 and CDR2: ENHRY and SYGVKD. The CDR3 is CAISDWQTPYEQYF. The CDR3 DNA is TGTGCCATCAGTGATTGGCAAACCCCCTACGAGCAGTACTTC.

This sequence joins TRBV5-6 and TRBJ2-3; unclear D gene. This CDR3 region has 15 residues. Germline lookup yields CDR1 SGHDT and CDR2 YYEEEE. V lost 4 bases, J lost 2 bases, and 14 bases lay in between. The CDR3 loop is CASSPWTLTTDTQYF. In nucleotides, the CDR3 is TGTGCCAGCAGCCCTTGGACCCTAACCACAGATACGCAGTATTTT.

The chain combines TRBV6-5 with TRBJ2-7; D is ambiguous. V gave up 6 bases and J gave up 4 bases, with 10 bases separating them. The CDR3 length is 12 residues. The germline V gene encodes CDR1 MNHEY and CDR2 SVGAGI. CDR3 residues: CASRDDMYEQYF. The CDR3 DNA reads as TGTGCCAGCAGGGACGACATGTACGAGCAGTACTTC.

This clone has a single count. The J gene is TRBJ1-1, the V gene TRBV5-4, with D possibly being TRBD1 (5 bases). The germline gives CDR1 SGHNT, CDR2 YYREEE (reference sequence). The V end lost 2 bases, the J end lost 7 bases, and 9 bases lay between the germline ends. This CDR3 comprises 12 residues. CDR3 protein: CASSFKGIEAFF. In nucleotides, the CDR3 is TGTGCCAGCAGCTTTAAGGGGATTGAAGCTTTCTTT. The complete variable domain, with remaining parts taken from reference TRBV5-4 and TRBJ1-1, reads ETGVTQSPTHLIKTRGQQVTLRCSSQSGHNTVSWYQQALGQGPQFIFQYYREEENGRGNFPPRFSGLQFPNYSSELNVNALELDDSALYLCASSFKGIEAFFGQGTRLTVV.

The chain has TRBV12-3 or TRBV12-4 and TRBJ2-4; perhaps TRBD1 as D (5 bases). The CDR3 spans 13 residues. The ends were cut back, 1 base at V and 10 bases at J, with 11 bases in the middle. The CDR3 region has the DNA TGTGCCAGCAGTTTAGGCCTAAAGGGGATTCAGTACTTC. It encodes CASSLGLKGIQYF.

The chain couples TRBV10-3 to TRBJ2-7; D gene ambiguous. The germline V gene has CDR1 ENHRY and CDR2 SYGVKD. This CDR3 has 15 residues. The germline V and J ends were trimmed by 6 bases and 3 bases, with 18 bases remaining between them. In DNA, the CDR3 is TGTGCCATCAGAGGAGTCGGGCAAACACACTACGAGCAGTACTTC. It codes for CAIRGVGQTHYEQYF.

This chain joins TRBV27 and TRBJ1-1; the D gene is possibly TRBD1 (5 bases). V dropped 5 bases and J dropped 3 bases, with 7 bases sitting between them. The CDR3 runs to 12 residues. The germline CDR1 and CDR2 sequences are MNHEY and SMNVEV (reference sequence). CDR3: CASSRGDTEAFF. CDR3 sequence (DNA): TGTGCCAGCAGTAGGGGAGACACTGAAGCTTTCTTT.

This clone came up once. CDR3 DNA: TGTGCCAGCAGTGAAAGGACTGTCTATGGCTACACCTTC. It encodes CASSERTVYGYTF. The gene calls are TRBV2 and TRBJ1-2; D not resolved. Trimming shortened V by 2 bases and J by 4 bases, and 8 bases separated the two germline ends. The germline CDR1 and CDR2 sequences are SNHLY and FYNNEI. This CDR3 has 13 amino acids.

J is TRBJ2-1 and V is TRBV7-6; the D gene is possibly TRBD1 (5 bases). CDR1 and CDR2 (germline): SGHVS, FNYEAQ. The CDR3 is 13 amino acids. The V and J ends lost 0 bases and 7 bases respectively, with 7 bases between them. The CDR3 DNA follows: TGTGCCAGCAGCTTAGCGCAGGGTAATGAGCAGTTCTTC. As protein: CASSLAQGNEQFF.

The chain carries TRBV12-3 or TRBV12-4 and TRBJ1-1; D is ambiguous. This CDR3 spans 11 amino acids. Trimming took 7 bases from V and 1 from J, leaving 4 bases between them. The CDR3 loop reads CASTWNTEAFF. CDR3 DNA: TGTGCCAGCACCTGGAACACTGAAGCTTTCTTT.

The CDR3 DNA is TGTGCCAGCAGTCAACCTCCGGGACTAGCGGCGATTTACAATGAGCAGTTCTTC. The encoded protein is CASSQPPGLAAIYNEQFF. The chain has TRBV2 and TRBJ2-1; 11 bases line up with TRBD2. After removal of 5 bases from V and 4 bases from J, the junction contained 13 bases not matched to a gene. This CDR3 is built from 18 residues. Per the germline V gene, CDR1 is SNHLY and CDR2 is FYNNEI. Together with reference TRBV2 and TRBJ2-1, the CDR3 gives the full variable domain: EPEVTQTPSHQVTQMGQEVILRCVPISNHLYFYWYRQILGQKVEFLVSFYNNEISEKSEIFDDQFSVERPDGSNFTLKIRSTKLEDSAMYFCASSQPPGLAAIYNEQFFGPGTRLTVL.

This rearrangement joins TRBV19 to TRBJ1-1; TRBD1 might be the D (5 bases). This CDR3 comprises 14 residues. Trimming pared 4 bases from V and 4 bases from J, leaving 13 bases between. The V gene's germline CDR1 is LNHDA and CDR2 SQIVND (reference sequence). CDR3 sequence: CASSSTLGGTEAFF. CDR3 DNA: TGTGCCAGTAGTAGCACGTTGGGGGGCACTGAAGCTTTCTTT.

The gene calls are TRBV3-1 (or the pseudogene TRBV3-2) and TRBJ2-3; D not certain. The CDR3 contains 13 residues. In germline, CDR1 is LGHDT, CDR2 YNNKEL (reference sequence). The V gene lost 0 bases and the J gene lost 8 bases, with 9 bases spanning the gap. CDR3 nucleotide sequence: TGTGCCAGCAGCCAAGACAGATTCGGTACGCAGTATTTT. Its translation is CASSQDRFGTQYF.

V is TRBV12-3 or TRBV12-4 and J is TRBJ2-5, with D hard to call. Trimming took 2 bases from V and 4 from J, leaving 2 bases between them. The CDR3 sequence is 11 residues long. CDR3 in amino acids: CASSLSETQYF. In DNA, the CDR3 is TGTGCCAGCAGTTTATCAGAGACCCAGTACTTC.

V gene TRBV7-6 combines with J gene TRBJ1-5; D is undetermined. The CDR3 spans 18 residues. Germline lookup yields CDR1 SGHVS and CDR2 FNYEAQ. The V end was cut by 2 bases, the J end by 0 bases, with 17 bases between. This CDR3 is CASSLNAGQAYSNQPQHF. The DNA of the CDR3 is TGTGCCAGCAGCTTAAATGCTGGTCAGGCGTATAGCAATCAGCCCCAGCATTTT.

The CDR3 loop is CASSLRTATLVTGELFF. The CDR3 DNA reads as TGCGCCAGCAGCCTTCGAACAGCGACCTTGGTGACCGGGGAGCTGTTTTTT. This chain uses TRBV4-3 with TRBJ2-2; D gene unclear. Germline V gene sequence: CDR1 LGHNA, CDR2 YSLEER. V lost 4 bases and J 5 bases, leaving 20 bases between the germline ends. The CDR3 extends over 17 amino acids.

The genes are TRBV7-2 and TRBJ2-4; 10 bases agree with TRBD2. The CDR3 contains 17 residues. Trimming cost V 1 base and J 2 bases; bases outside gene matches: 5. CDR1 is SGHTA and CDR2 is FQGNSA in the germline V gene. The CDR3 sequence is CASSLVPAGGPKNIQYF. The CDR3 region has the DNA TGTGCCAGCAGCTTAGTCCCAGCGGGGGGGCCCAAAAACATTCAGTACTTC.

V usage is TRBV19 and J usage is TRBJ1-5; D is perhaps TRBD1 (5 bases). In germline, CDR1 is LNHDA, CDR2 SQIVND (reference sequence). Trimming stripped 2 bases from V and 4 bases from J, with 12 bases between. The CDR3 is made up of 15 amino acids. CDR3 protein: CASSIQGTVNQPQHF. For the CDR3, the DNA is TGTGCCAGTAGTATACAGGGCACCGTGAATCAGCCCCAGCATTTT.

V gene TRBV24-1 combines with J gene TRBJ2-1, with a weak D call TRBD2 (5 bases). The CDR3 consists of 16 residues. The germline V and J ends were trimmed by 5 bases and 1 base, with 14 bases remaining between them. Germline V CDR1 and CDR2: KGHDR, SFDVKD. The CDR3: CATSANLAGSYNEQFF. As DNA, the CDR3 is TGTGCCACCAGTGCTAACCTAGCCGGGTCCTACAATGAGCAGTTCTTC.

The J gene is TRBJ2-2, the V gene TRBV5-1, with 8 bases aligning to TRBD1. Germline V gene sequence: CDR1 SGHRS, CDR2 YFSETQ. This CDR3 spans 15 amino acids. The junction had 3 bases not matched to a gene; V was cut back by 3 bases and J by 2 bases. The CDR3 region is CASSWGTGNTGELFF. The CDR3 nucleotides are TGCGCCAGCAGCTGGGGGACAGGAAACACCGGGGAGCTGTTTTTT.

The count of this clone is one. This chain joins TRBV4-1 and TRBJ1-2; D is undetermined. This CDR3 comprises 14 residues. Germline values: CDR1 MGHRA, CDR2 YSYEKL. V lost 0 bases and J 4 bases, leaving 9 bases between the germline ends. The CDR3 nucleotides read TGCGCCAGCAGCCAAGATGAGGTAGTCTATGGCTACACCTTC. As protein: CASSQDEVVYGYTF.

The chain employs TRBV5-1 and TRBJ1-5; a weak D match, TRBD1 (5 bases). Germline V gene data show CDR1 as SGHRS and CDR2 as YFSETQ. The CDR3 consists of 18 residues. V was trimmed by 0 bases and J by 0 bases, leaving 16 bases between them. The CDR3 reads CASSLGPAGGDSNQPQHF. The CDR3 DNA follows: TGCGCCAGCAGCTTGGGTCCCGCGGGGGGGGATAGCAATCAGCCCCAGCATTTT.

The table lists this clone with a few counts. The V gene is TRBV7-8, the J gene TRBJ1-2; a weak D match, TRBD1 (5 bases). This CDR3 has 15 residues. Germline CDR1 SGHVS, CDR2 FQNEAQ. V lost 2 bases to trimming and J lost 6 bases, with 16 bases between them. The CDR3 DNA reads TGTGCCAGCAGCTTAAGAGCAGGGAAGACAAATGGCTACACCTTC. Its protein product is CASSLRAGKTNGYTF.

CDR3 nucleotides: TGTGCCAGCAGTGATACAGGGGTCGGCTATGGCTACACCTTC. Translation: CASSDTGVGYGYTF. The chain uses TRBV6-4 and TRBJ1-2; TRBD1 aligns across 7 bases. The CDR3 is 14 residues long. Per the germline V gene, CDR1 is MRHNA and CDR2 is SNTAGT. Germline trimming cut 3 bases from V and 4 bases from J; bases unmatched to any gene: 5.

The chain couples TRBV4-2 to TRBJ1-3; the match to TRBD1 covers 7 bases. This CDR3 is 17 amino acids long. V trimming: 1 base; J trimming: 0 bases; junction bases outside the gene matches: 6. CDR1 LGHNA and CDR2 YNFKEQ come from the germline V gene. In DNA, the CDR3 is TGTGCCAGCAGCCAAGGGGGGACAGACCCCTCTGGAAACACCATATATTTT. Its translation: CASSQGGTDPSGNTIYF.

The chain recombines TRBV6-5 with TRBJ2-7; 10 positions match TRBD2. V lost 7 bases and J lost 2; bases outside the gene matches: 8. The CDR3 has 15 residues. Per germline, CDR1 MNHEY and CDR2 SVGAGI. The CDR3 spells CASKLSGGPPYEQYF. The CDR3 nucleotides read TGTGCCAGCAAACTTAGCGGGGGGCCCCCCTACGAGCAGTACTTC.

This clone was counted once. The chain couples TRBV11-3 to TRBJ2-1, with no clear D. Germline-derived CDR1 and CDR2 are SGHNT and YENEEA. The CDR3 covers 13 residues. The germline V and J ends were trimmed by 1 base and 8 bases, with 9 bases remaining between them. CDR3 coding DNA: TGTGCCAGCAGCTTAGCTCTCCTCGATGAGCAGTTCTTC. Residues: CASSLALLDEQFF.